This T cell receptor (beta chain) was documented in a study of PD-1 blockade in classical Hodgkin lymphoma. The repertoire was sequenced with immunoSEQ multiplex PCR; TCRdb's copy has only in-frame clones and lacks some. The sample records 20,000 to 30,000 clones, 80% to 90% being singletons. This CDR3 has 15 residues. The junction had 8 bases not matched to a gene; V was cut back by 2 bases and J by 4 bases. Germline lookup yields CDR1 SGHRS and CDR2 YFSETQ. Study-level results: Undefined causes, possibly disease activity or prior therapy, underlie the repertoire differences. Diversity similar to that of newly diagnosed patients was seen at baseline in complete responders. Healthy donors reportedly exceeded newly diagnosed patients in baseline TCR diversity.

The time point is: cycle 4 day 1 (C4D1), after five to seven weeks of nivolumab. Each of the patients experienced relapse following autologous stem cell transplantation, and their brentuximab vedotin exposure differed. This clone was found once. The antigen remains unidentified. The sequence was collected from a human donor with classical Hodgkin lymphoma. The starting material was peripheral blood mononuclear cells (PBMCs), obtained before the fourth cycle of nivolumab. The rearrangement joins TRBV5-1 to TRBJ1-1; TRBD1 matches 7 bases. CDR3 sequence reads: CASSLQGSVFTEAFF. As DNA, the CDR3 is TGCGCCAGCAGCTTACAGGGGAGTGTATTCACTGAAGCTTTCTTT.